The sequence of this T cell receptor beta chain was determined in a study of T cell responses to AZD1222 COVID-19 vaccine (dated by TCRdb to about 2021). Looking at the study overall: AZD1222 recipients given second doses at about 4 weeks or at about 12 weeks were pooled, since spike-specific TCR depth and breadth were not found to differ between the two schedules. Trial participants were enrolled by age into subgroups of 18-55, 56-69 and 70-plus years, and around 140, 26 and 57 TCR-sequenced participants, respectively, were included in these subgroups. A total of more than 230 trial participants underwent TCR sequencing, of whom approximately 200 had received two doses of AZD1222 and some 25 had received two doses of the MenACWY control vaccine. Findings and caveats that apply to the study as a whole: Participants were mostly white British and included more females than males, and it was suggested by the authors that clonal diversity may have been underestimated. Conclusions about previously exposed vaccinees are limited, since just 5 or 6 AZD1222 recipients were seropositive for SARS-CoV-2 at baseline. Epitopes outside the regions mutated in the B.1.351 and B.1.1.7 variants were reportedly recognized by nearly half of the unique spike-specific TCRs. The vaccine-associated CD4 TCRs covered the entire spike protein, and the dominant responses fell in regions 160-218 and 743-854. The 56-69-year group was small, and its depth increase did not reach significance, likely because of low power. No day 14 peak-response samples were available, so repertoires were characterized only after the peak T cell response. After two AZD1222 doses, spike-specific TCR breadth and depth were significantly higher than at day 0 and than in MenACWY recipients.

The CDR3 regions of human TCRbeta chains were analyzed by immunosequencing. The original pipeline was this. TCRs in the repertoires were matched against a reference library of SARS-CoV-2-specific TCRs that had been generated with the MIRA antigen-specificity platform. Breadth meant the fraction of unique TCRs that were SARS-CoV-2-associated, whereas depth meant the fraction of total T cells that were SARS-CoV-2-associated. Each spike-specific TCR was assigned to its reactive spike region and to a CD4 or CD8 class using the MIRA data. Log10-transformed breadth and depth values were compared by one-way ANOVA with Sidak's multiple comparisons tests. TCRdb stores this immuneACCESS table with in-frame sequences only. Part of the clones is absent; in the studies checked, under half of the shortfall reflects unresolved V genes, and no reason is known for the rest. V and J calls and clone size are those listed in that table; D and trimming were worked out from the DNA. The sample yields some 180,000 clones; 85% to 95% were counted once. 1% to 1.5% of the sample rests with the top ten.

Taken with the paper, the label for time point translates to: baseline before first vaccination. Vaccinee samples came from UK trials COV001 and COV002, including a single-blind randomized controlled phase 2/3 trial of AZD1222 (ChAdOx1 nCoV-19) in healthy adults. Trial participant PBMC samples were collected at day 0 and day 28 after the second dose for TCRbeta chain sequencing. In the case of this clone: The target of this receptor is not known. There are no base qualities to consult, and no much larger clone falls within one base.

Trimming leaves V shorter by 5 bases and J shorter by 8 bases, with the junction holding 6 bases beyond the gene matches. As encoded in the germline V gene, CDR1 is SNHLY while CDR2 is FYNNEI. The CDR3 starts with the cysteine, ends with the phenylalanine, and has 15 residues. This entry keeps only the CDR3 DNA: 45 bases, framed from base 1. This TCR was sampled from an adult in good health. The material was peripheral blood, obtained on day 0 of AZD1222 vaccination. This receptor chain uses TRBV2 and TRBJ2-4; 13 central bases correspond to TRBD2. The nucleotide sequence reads TGTGCCAGCAGTAACCGGGGGACTAGCGGGGACATTCAGTACTTC. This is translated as CASSNRGTSGDIQYF.